The TCR beta chain under discussion was sequenced for a study of T-cell reconstitution after alpha-beta-depleted transplantation in children. Findings of the study overall: Newly made T cells mostly supplied T-cell counts and diversity one year after transplant. Alpha-beta T cells about two months after transplant reportedly derived from several hundred expanded graft clones.

A library of TCRbeta sequences, prepared with unique molecular identifiers, was generated. MiXCR, run by TCRdb on the PCR reads, gives a single entry per CDR3 protein. Among fewer than 550,000 distinct CDR3 sequences, 15% to 20% were seen once, and the ten largest hold 25% to 35%. A few counts support this clonotype. Antigen unknown. This CDR3 has 18 amino acids. Germline CDR1 and CDR2: SGHAT and FQNNGV. V was clipped by 5 bases and J by 0 bases, with 17 bases between them. The rearrangement uses TRBV11-2 and TRBJ2-6; TRBD1 might be the D (6 bases). The sample was PBMCs, mostly from graft donor cells, taken 360 days after TCRalphabeta/CD19-depleted stem cell transplant. The receptor was derived from a boy in the first two years of life who had a stem cell transplant for Wiskott-Aldrich syndrome, so the T cells may come from the graft donor. The CDR3 loop reads CASSPTGQPPSGANVLTF. The CDR3 DNA sequence: TGTGCCAGCAGCCCCACTGGACAGCCACCCTCTGGGGCCAACGTCCTGACTTTC.